The 10 T cell receptor beta chains in this list originate from one sample, sequenced in a study of T cells in Graves' hyperthyroidism and ophthalmopathy. RNA transcripts yielded amplified TCR beta CDR3 regions. A set of HTBI primers served as the primers for a first-round RT-PCR of the TCR CDR3. Each CDR3 protein gets one entry after TCRdb re-called the multiplex PCR reads with MiXCR. The sample contains about 840,000 distinct CDR3 sequences, roughly 40% of which appear only once. Sequencing was carried out using blood. These receptors originate from a man between 18 and 35 years old with Graves' hyperthyroidism.

This clonotype was detected only a few times. The chain recombines TRBV19 with TRBJ1-4, with 9 bases that match TRBD1. The CDR3 consists of 16 residues. The ends lost 8 bases at V and 0 bases at J; junction bases unmatched: 7. From germline, CDR1 is LNHDA and CDR2 SQIVND (reference sequence). CDR3 in amino acids: CASAWDRDATNEKLFF. The CDR3 nucleotides read TGTGCCAGTGCCTGGGACAGGGATGCAACTAATGAAAAACTGTTTTTT.

The rearrangement joins TRBV6-1 to TRBJ1-5; D ambiguous. This CDR3 is built from 16 residues. Germline loops: CDR1 MNHNS, CDR2 SASEGT. V lost 5 bases and J lost 4, with 18 bases in between. CDR3 nucleotide sequence: TGTGCCAGCAGTCCTCACTTAGGTCAAGGGAATCAGCCCCAGCATTTT. Protein product: CASSPHLGQGNQPQHF.

This clonotype was detected ten times or more. The CDR3 here is CASSPGGGQETQYF. CDR3 nucleotides: TGTGCCAGCAGCCCGGGGGGAGGCCAAGAGACCCAGTACTTC. The rearrangement uses TRBV7-3 and TRBJ2-5; TRBD2 matches 7 bases. The germline V gene encodes CDR1 SGHTA and CDR2 FQGTGA. With 5 bases clipped from V and 1 base from J, the junction kept 4 bases outside the gene matches. CDR3 length: 14 amino acids. The whole variable domain, filled in from reference TRBV7-3 and TRBJ2-5, reads GAGVSQTPSNKVTEKGKYVELRCDPISGHTALYWYRQSLGQGPEFLIYFQGTGAADDSGLPNDRFFAVRPEGSVSTLKIQRTERGDSAVYLCASSPGGGQETQYFGPGTRLLVL.

Comments on this clonotype: A single base separates this from a much larger clone, so it may be a read error. V and J are TRBV9 and TRBJ2-7; no definite D call. The CDR3 extends over 13 amino acids. The germline V gene has CDR1 SGDLS and CDR2 YYNGEE. The CDR3 spells CVSSVGWVGEQYF. CDR3 DNA sequence: TGTGTCAGCAGCGTCGGATGGGTCGGGGAGCAGTACTTC.

This chain connects TRBV4-1 to TRBJ2-5; 9 bases line up with TRBD1. The CDR3 sequence is 15 residues long. CDR1 and CDR2 (germline): MGHRA, YSYEKL. V gave up 4 bases and J gave up 8 bases; unmatched junction bases: 11. The CDR3 is CASSPSPTDRGTQYF. For the CDR3, the DNA is TGCGCCAGCAGCCCAAGCCCTACGGACAGGGGTACCCAGTACTTC.

This clonotype was counted ten times or more. The V gene is TRBV19, the J gene TRBJ1-5; D remains ambiguous. Germline V lookup: CDR1 LNHDA, CDR2 SQIVND (reference sequence). The germline V and J ends were trimmed by 9 bases and 0 bases, with 15 bases remaining between them. The CDR3 sequence is 15 residues long. CDR3 residues: CASTDATLSNQPQHF. The CDR3 nucleotides are TGTGCCAGCACGGACGCTACACTTAGCAATCAGCCCCAGCATTTT.

This clonotype was seen a handful of times. The chain couples TRBV29-1 to TRBJ2-7; no clear D gene. Trimming stripped 5 bases from V and 6 bases from J, with 17 bases between. CDR3 length: 13 amino acids. Germline lookup yields CDR1 SQVTM and CDR2 ANQGSEA. This CDR3 reads CSVKFRLIAEQYF. CDR3 nucleotides: TGCAGCGTTAAGTTTCGGCTCATAGCCGAGCAGTACTTC.

This clonotype was counted a few times. V is TRBV4-2 and J is TRBJ2-7; D gene unclear. The CDR3 sequence is 16 residues long. The germline CDR1 and CDR2 sequences are LGHNA and YNFKEQ. V lost 1 base, J lost 4 bases, and 17 bases lay in between. CDR3 coding DNA: TGTGCCAGCAGCCAAGTATCGGTTGCGACGGCGTACGAGCAGTACTTC. Its translation: CASSQVSVATAYEQYF.

This CDR3 reads CASSETGSSTGANVLTF. Here the CDR3 DNA reads TGTGCCAGCAGTGAAACAGGGTCTAGCACAGGGGCCAACGTCCTGACTTTC. The chain couples TRBV2 to TRBJ2-6; D possibly corresponds to TRBD1 (6 bases). The CDR3 runs 17 residues. V lost 2 bases to trimming and J lost 4 bases, with 15 bases between them. Germline loops: CDR1 SNHLY, CDR2 FYNNEI.

This clonotype was seen ten or more times. The CDR3 bases are TGTGCCAGTACTCCCTTCGGGGTCACCGGGGAGCTGTTTTTT. Protein product: CASTPFGVTGELFF. V usage is TRBV19 and J usage is TRBJ2-2; TRBD2 is a possible D gene (5 bases). Trimming pared 7 bases from V and 4 bases from J, leaving 13 bases between. Germline values: CDR1 LNHDA, CDR2 SQIVND (reference sequence). The CDR3 totals 14 residues.